This record concerns one T cell receptor (beta chain) sequence. In the original analysis: From reference gene primer amplification, estimates of nucleated cell counts were derived. Produced via immunoSEQ multiplex PCR; TCRdb's table is partial and in-frame only. V and J calls and clone size are copied from that table; D and trimming were computed from the DNA. The top ten hold 7.5% to 9.5% of the sample, which has approximately 170,000 clones, 80% to 90% seen once. The data were obtained in a study of blood T cell repertoires in COVID-19. Study-wide background: Both acute and convalescent COVID-19 samples were obtained from the United States, Italy and Spain.

Per the germline V gene, CDR1 is PRHDT and CDR2 is FYEKMQ (reference sequence). The CDR3 sequence is 14 residues long. V dropped 4 bases and J dropped 3 bases, with 12 bases sitting between them. This TCR was recovered from a man aged 40-50 years who had recovered from COVID-19. The specimen sequenced was peripheral blood. V and J are TRBV13 and TRBJ1-1; D ambiguous. CDR3 in amino acids: CASSSRERYTEAFF. In DNA, the CDR3 is TGTGCCAGCAGCTCGCGGGAGAGGTACACTGAAGCTTTCTTT.